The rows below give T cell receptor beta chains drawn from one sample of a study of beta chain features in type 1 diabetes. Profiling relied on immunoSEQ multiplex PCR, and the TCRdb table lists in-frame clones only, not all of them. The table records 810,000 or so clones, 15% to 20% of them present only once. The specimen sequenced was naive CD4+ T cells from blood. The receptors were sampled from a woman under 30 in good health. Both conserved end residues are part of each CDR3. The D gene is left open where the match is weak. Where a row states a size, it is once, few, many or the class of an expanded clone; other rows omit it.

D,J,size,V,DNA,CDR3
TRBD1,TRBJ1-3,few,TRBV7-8,TGTGCCAGCAGCCCGATCGGCACAGGGGGGTCTGGAAACACCATATATTTT,CASSPIGTGGSGNTIYF
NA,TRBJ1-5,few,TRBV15,TGTGCCACCAGCAGAGGCTTGAATCAGCCCCAGCATTTT,CATSRGLNQPQHF
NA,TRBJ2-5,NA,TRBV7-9,TGTGCCAGCAGCTTAGGAGGGACAACCCAAGAGACCCAGTACTTC,CASSLGGTTQETQYF
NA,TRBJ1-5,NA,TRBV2,TGTGCCAGCACAGAGGGCAACGGTCAGCCCCAGCATTTT,CASTEGNGQPQHF
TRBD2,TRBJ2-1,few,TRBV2,TGTGCCAGCAGTGAACCTAGCGGCTACAATGAGCAGTTCTTC,CASSEPSGYNEQFF
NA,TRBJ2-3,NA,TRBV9,TGTGCCAGAACAGATACGCAGTATTTT,CARTDTQYF
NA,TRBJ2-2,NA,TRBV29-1,TGCAGCGTCCGGCTCGGACAGTCCCATTCCAGCGGGGAGCTGTTTTTT,CSVRLGQSHSSGELFF
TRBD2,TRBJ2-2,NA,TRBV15,TGTGCCACCAGCGCCCGACTAGCGGCACTCGGGGAGCTGTTTTTT,CATSARLAALGELFF
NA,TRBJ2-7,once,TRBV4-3,TGCGCCAGCAGCCAACACCGGGGTGGACGAATGGCCTACGAGCAGTACTTC,CASSQHRGGRMAYEQYF
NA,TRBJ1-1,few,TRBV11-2,TGTGCCAGCAGCCCTCGATTGAACACTGAAGCTTTCTTT,CASSPRLNTEAFF
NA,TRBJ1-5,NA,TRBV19,TGTGCCAGTAGTATGGGTCAGGGGACTTTTTATAGCAATCAGCCCCAGCATTTT,CASSMGQGTFYSNQPQHF
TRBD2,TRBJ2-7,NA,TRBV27,TGTGCCACCCGAGGGTCATTAGCGGGACCTTACGAGCAGTACTTC,CATRGSLAGPYEQYF
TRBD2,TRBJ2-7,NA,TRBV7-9,TGTGCCAGCAGCCTCCTAGCGGACTACGAGCAGTACTTC,CASSLLADYEQYF
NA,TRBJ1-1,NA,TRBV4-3,TGCGCCAGCAGCCAACGGGACGGAAACACTGAAGCTTTCTTT,CASSQRDGNTEAFF
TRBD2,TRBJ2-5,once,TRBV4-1,TGCGCCAGCAGCCAATCGGGAGGGACCCAGTACTTC,CASSQSGGTQYF
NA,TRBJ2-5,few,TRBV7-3,TGTGCCAGCAGCTTTAGCGTCGCAGAGACCCAGTACTTC,CASSFSVAETQYF
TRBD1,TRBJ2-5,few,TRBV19,TGTGCCAGTAGTACATCCGGACAGGTCGGGACCCAGTACTTC,CASSTSGQVGTQYF
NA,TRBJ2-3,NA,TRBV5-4,TGTGCCAGCAGCCCGGGACTTTCCACAGATACGCAGTATTTT,CASSPGLSTDTQYF
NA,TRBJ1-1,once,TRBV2,TGTGCCAGCAGACCGAGGGTGGCGAACACTGAAGCTTTCTTT,CASRPRVANTEAFF
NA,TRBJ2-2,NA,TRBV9,TGTGCCAGCAGCGTAGACAGAAACACCGGGGAGCTGTTTTTT,CASSVDRNTGELFF
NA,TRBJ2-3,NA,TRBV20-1,TGCAGTGCGGTGAGACAGGGAGGCGACTTT,CSAVRQGGDF
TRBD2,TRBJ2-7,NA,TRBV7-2,TGTGCCAGCAGCCCCTCTAGCGGGAATGTTTGGTACGAGCAGTACTTC,CASSPSSGNVWYEQYF
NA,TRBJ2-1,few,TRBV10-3,TGTGCCATCAGTGAGGAGGGCCGACGCAATGAGCAGTTCTTC,CAISEEGRRNEQFF
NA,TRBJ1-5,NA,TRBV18,TGTGCCAGCTCACCGGTCCGGAGCAATCAGCCCCAGCATTTT,CASSPVRSNQPQHF
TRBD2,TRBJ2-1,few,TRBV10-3,TGTGCCATCAGCGGACTAGCGGGAGCTGAGCAGTTCTTC,CAISGLAGAEQFF
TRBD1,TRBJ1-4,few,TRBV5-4,TGTGCCAGCAGCTTACAGGGGGCTAATGAAAAACTGTTTTTT,CASSLQGANEKLFF
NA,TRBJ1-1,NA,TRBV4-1,TGCGCCAGCAGCCAAGGGACTGGCAGGGGAGGTTTTCGCACTGAAGCTTTCTTT,CASSQGTGRGGFRTEAFF
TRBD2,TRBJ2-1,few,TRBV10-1,TGCGCCAGCAGTGAGTCGTCTAGCGGGAACCATGAGCAGTTCTTC,CASSESSSGNHEQFF
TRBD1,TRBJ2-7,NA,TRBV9,TGTGCCAGCAGCCCCACGGACAGGGCTTACGAGCAGTACTTC,CASSPTDRAYEQYF
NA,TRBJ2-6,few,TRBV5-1,TGCGCCAGCAGCCCCTCTGGGGCCAACGTCCTGACTTTC,CASSPSGANVLTF
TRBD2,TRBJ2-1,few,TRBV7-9,TGTGCCAGCAGCTTTAGCGGGCTTAGCTCCTACAATGAGCAGTTCTTC,CASSFSGLSSYNEQFF
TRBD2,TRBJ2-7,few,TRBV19,TGTGCCAGTGCCGCCGGGACTAGCGGAACCTACGAGCAGTACTTC,CASAAGTSGTYEQYF
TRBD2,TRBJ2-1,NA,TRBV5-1,TGCGCCAGCACGTACCTAGCGGGGGTGTACAATGAGCAGTTCTTC,CASTYLAGVYNEQFF
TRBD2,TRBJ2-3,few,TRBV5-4,TGTGCCAGCAGCTCGCGGACTAGCGGGATCCCAGATACGCAGTATTTT,CASSSRTSGIPDTQYF
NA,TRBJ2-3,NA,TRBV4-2,TGTGCCAGCAAGCTATCCAGGGCTGGCACAGATACGCAGTATTTT,CASKLSRAGTDTQYF
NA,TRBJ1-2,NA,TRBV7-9,TGTGCCACCAGACAGGCCGCCAACTATGGCTACACCTTC,CATRQAANYGYTF
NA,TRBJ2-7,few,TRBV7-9,TGTGCCAGCAGCTTGTTGGGATCCGAGCAGTACTTC,CASSLLGSEQYF
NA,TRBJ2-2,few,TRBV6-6,TGTGCCAGCAGTTACACGGCGTCCGGGGAGCTGTTTTTT,CASSYTASGELFF
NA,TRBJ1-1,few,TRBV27,TGTGCCAGCAGTCAACAACGGCAAACGGGGGACACTGAAGCTTTCTTT,CASSQQRQTGDTEAFF
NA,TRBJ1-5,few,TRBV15,TGTGCCACCAGCAGAGGCCCACGGACCCCCAATCAGCCCCAGCATTTT,CATSRGPRTPNQPQHF
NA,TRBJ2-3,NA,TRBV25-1,TGTGCCAGCGGACTTATAAGTACAGATACGCAGTATTTT,CASGLISTDTQYF
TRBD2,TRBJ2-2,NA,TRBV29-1,TGCAGCGTCACAACCGGGACTAGCTATGACACCGGGGAGCTGTTTTTT,CSVTTGTSYDTGELFF
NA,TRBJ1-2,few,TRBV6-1,TGTGCCAGCAGTGAAGGCAGGGCTGGCTACACCTTC,CASSEGRAGYTF
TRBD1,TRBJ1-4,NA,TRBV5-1,TGCGCCAGCAGCTTGGGGGGACAGAACAATGAAAAACTGTTTTTT,CASSLGGQNNEKLFF